This TCR beta chain stems from a study of beta chain features in type 1 diabetes. Study results and caveats: Whether HLA type affects TCRB rearrangement stayed undetermined in the present work. PCR might pick shorter templates more often, in the same way for patients and controls.

Reverse transcription of all isolated RNA meant that expressed TCRB transcripts were sequenced. Deep immunoSEQ sequencing covered naive, central memory and regulatory T cell samples. Clones were read by immunoSEQ multiplex PCR, and TCRdb kept only the in-frame ones, dropping some. The sample lists 300,000 to 350,000 clones, approximately 14% seen once, with over 5.5% in the top ten. From germline, CDR1 is SQVTM and CDR2 ANQGSEA. The CDR3 covers 13 residues. The ends were cut back, 4 bases at V and 9 bases at J, with 16 bases in the middle. The table lists this clone with a few counts. Its antigen remains unknown. Blood was drawn once from each donor into heparinised tubes. The draws averaged about 120 mL.

The specimen was central memory CD4+ T cells from blood. This chain joins TRBV29-1 and TRBJ2-1; no definite D call. The receptor comes from a man aged 30-40 years in good health. CDR3 sequence: CSVAFVESGEQFF. In nucleotides, the CDR3 is TGCAGCGTTGCCTTTGTGGAGTCGGGTGAGCAGTTCTTC.